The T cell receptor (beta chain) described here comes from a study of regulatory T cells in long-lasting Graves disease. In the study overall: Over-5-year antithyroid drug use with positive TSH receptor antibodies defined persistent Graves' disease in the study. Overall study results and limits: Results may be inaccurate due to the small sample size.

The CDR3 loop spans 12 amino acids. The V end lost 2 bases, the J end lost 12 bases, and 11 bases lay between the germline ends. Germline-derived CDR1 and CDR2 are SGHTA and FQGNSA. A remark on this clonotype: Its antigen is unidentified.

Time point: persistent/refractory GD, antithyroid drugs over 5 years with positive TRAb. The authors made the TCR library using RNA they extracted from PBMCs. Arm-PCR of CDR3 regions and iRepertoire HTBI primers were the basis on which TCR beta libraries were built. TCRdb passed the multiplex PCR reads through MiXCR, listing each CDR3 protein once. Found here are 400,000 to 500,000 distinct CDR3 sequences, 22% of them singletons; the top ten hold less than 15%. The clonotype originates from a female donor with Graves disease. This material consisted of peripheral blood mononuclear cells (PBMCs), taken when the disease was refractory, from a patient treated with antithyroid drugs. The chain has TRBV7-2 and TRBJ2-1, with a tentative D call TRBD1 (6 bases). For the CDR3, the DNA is TGTGCCAGCAGCTTACAACAGGGATGGCAGTTCTTC. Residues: CASSLQQGWQFF.